Sequencing of this T cell receptor (beta chain) was carried out in a study of shared clonotypes between healthy human individuals. It was across several immunoSEQ plates that each subset's genomic DNA was evenly split. Per the original data handling: Filtering was not the same, since immunoSEQ gave junction-only sequences without quality scores. TCRdb's copy holds only in-frame clones and misses some; the assay was immunoSEQ multiplex PCR. V, J and clone size reflect that table, while D and trimming were determined from the DNA. The sample holds 2.3 million or so clones, approximately 95% seen once. Donors, without exception, were Caucasian adults residing in Nashville, Tennessee. CDR1 is SGHRS and CDR2 is YFSETQ in the germline V gene. V dropped 3 bases and J dropped 2; count of bases not matched to a gene: 4. This CDR3 has 14 residues.

The source material was naive CD4+ T cells from PBMCs. Subset indicated: CD45RA+ positively selected. The TCR was taken from a man between 18 and 29 years old in good health. Some clones in this sample may be carry-over from other donors' samples. The V and J genes are TRBV5-1 and TRBJ1-1, with TRBD1 matching over 7 bases. For the CDR3, the DNA is TGCGCCAGCAGCTCTTACAGGGGTAACACTGAAGCTTTCTTT. Translation gives CASSSYRGNTEAFF.